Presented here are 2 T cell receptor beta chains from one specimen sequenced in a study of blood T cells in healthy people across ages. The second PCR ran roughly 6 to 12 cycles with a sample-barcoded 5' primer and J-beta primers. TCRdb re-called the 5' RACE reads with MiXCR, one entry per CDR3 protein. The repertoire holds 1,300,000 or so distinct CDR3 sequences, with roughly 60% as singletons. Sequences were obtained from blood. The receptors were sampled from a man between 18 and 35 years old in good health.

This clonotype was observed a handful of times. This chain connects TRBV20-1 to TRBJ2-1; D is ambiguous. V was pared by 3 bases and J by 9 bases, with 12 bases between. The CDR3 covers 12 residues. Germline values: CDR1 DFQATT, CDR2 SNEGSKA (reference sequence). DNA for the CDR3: TGCAGTGCTAGGGACCTATCCAGTGAGCAGTTCTTC. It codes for CSARDLSSEQFF.

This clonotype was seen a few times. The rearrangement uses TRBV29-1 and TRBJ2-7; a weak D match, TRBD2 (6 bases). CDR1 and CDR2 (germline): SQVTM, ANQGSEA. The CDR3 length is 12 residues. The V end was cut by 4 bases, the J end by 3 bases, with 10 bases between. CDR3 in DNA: TGCAGCGTTGCCTTAGCGGACTACGAGCAGTACTTC. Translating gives CSVALADYEQYF.